This TCR beta chain is drawn from a study of Ad26.COV2.S vaccination and SARS-CoV-2 variants. Note on this clone: Its cognate antigen is unknown.

Trimming pared 3 bases from V and 6 bases from J, leaving 15 bases between. From germline, CDR1 is DFQATT and CDR2 SNEGSKA (reference sequence). The CDR3 covers 14 residues. Assay used: immunoSEQ multiplex PCR; TCRdb lists only in-frame clones, some missing. The profile shows about 460,000 clones, 70% to 90% of them singletons. Treatment indicated: roughly 19 received Ad26.COV2.S at low or high dose, single or two shots; about 5 received placebo; per-sample allocation not given. Day 63 after the first injection of vaccine or placebo was the sampling time. Study-wide results and caveats: Spike-specific CD8+ and CD4+ T cell responses reportedly showed substantial breadth after vaccination. Placebo and vaccine recipients had non-spike TCR breadth that was similar. Quantification of TCR breadth and depth may have yielded underestimates of total T cell responses.

This sample comprised peripheral blood, obtained in a trial of Ad26.COV2.S vaccine versus placebo. The sequence came from a person between 18 and 65 years old who received the Ad26.COV2.S COVID-19 vaccine or a placebo. V is TRBV20-1 and J is TRBJ2-1; the D gene is possibly TRBD1 (6 bases). CDR3 DNA sequence: TGCAGTGCTAGTAAGGGGGAGCCCTCCAATGAGCAGTTCTTC. The encoded protein is CSASKGEPSNEQFF.